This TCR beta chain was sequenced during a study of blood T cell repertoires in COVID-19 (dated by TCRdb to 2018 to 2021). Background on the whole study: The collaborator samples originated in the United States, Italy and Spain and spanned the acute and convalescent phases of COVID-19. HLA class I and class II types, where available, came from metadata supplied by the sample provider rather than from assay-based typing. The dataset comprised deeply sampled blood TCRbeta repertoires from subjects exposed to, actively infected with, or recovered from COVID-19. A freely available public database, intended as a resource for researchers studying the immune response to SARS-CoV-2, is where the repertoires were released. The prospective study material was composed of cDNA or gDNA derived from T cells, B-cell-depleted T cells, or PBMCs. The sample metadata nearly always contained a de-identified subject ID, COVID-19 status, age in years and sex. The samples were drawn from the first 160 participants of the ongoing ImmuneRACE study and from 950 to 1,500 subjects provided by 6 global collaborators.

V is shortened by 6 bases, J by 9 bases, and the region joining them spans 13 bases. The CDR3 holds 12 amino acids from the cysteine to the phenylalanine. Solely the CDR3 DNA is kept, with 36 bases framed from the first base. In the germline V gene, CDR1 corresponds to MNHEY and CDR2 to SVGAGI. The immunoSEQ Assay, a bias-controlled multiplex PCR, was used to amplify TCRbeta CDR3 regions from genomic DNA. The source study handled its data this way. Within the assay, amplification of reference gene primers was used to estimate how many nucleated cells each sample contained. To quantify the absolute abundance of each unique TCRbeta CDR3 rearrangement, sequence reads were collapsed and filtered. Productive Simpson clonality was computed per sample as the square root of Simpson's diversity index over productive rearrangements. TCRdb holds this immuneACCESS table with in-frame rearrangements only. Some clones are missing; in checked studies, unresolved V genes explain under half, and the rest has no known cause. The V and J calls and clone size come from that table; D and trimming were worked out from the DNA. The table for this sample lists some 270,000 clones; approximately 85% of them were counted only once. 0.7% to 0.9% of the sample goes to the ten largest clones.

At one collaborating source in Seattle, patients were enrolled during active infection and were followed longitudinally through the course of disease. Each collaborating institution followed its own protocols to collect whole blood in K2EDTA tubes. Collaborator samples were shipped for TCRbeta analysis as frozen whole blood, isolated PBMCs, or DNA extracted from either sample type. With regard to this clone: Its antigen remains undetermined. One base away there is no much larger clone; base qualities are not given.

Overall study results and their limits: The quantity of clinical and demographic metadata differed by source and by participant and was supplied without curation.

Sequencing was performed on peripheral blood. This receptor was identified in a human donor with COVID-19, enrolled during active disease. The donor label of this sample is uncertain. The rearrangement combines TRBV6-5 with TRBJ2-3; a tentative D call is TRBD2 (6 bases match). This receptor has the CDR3 CASRGGGLTQYF. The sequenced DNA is TGTGCCAGCAGGGGAGGAGGGTTGACGCAGTATTTT.